Presented here are 13 T cell receptor beta chains from one specimen sequenced in a study of T-cell reconstitution after alpha-beta-depleted transplantation in children. Unique molecular identifiers were incorporated when the TCRbeta library was constructed. TCRdb recomputed calls from the PCR reads with MiXCR, one row per CDR3 protein. Of a few hundred thousand distinct CDR3 sequences listed, around 20% are singletons. Sequencing used PBMCs from the stem cell graft donor, obtained from the stem cell graft. These receptor sequences come from a human donor who donated a stem cell graft to a child with acute lymphoblastic leukemia.

The table lists this clonotype with a few counts. CDR3 bases: TGCAGTGCTGCGCCGGACGCCTTCCAAGAGACCCAGTACTTC. This gives the protein CSAAPDAFQETQYF. V and J are TRBV20-1 and TRBJ2-5; the D is unclear. V dropped 5 bases and J dropped 1 base, with 14 bases sitting between them. Germline-derived CDR1 and CDR2 are DFQATT and SNEGSKA (reference sequence). The CDR3 has 14 residues.

V and J are TRBV7-8 and TRBJ1-2; possibly TRBD1 for D (6 bases). Germline CDR1 SGHVS, CDR2 FQNEAQ. Between the trimmed V and J ends, which lost 5 bases and 4 bases, there was a span of 14 bases. The length of the CDR3 is 14 residues. This CDR3 is CASSPSRGGYGYTF. The CDR3 DNA sequence: TGTGCCAGCAGCCCGAGTAGAGGGGGCTATGGCTACACCTTC.

This clonotype was seen only a few times. Here the CDR3 DNA reads TGTGCCAGCAGCTTCGAAGCGACTAGCCACAATGAGCAGTTCTTC. Translation gives CASSFEATSHNEQFF. The rearrangement joins TRBV7-9 to TRBJ2-1, with 7 nucleotides matching TRBD2. Germline V gives CDR1 SEHNR, CDR2 FQNEAQ (reference sequence). This CDR3 region has 15 residues. Trimming took 3 bases from V and 5 from J; bases not matched to a gene: 7.

This clonotype showed up just a few times. V usage is TRBV12-3 or TRBV12-4 and J usage is TRBJ1-6; a possible D gene is TRBD1 (6 bases). This CDR3 region has 18 residues. V was shortened by 4 bases and J by 0 bases, with 16 bases between the two germline ends. The CDR3 protein is CASSWGRRGTSYNSPLHF. For the CDR3, the DNA is TGTGCCAGCAGTTGGGGGAGAAGGGGGACCTCCTATAATTCACCCCTCCACTTT.

The rearrangement joins TRBV28 to TRBJ2-7; 11 bases fit TRBD2. Germline trimming cut 6 bases from V and 5 bases from J; bases unmatched to any gene: 9. Germline lookup yields CDR1 MDHEN and CDR2 SYDVKM. The CDR3 sequence is 15 residues long. CDR3 in amino acids: CASRLLAGATHEQYF. The CDR3 DNA reads TGTGCCAGCAGATTACTAGCGGGAGCGACCCACGAGCAGTACTTC. The whole variable domain, filled in from reference TRBV28 and TRBJ2-7, reads DVKVTQSSRYLVKRTGEKVFLECVQDMDHENMFWYRQDPGLGLRLIYFSYDVKMKEKGDIPEGYSVSREKKERFSLILESASTNQTSMYLCASRLLAGATHEQYFGPGTRLTVT.

For this clonotype: A much larger clone differs by one base, so this may be a read error. The rearrangement joins TRBV18 to TRBJ2-5, with unresolved D. The CDR3 runs 12 residues. Germline V CDR1 and CDR2: KGHSH, LQKENI. Trimming stripped 1 base from V and 5 bases from J, with 5 bases between. CDR3 DNA sequence: TGTGCCAGCTCACCACTTGCTGAGACCCAGTACTTC. Amino acid sequence: CASSPLAETQYF.

The CDR3 loop is CSVEDPSGNLQETQYF. CDR3 in DNA: TGCAGCGTTGAAGATCCCTCCGGGAACCTCCAAGAGACCCAGTACTTC. The chain has TRBV29-1 and TRBJ2-5; D may be TRBD2 (5 bases). This CDR3 contains 16 residues. Germline values: CDR1 SQVTM, CDR2 ANQGSEA. The ends were cut back, 0 bases at V and 1 base at J, with 15 bases in the middle.

The rearrangement links TRBV6-6 to TRBJ2-7; D gene uncertain. The CDR3 loop spans 13 amino acids. Germline lookup yields CDR1 MNHNY and CDR2 SVGAGI (reference sequence). Trimming stripped 10 bases from V and 0 bases from J, with 13 bases between. CDR3 in amino acids: CATQDGPSYEQYF. In DNA form, the CDR3 reads TGTGCCACCCAGGACGGACCCTCCTACGAGCAGTACTTC.

The chain links TRBV5-1 to TRBJ2-5, with D maybe TRBD2 (5 bases). V was shortened by 4 bases and J by 7 bases, with 20 bases between the two germline ends. This CDR3 spans 15 amino acids. In germline, CDR1 is SGHRS, CDR2 YFSETQ. DNA for the CDR3: TGCGCCAGCAGCAGTGAGACACCCCCACGGGGGACCCAGTACTTC. This gives the protein CASSSETPPRGTQYF. Supplemented by reference TRBV5-1 and TRBJ2-5, the full variable domain reads KAGVTQTPRYLIKTRGQQVTLSCSPISGHRSVSWYQQTPGQGLQFLFEYFSETQRNKGNFPGRFSGRQFSNSRSEMNVSTLELGDSALYLCASSSETPPRGTQYFGPGTRLLVL.

The table lists this clonotype with a few counts. V gene TRBV28 combines with J gene TRBJ2-5, with a weak D call TRBD2 (6 bases). Looked up from germline, CDR1 is MDHEN and CDR2 is SYDVKM. This CDR3 has 12 residues. Trimming stripped 7 bases from V and 5 bases from J, with 11 bases between. The CDR3 nucleotides are TGTGCCAGCAAGCGGGCCGTGGAGACCCAGTACTTC. Translated: CASKRAVETQYF.

V usage is TRBV7-3 and J usage is TRBJ2-2, with unresolved D. The germline V gene encodes CDR1 SGHTA and CDR2 FQGTGA. V lost 5 bases and J lost 4, with 14 bases in between. There are 15 residues in the CDR3. In nucleotides, the CDR3 is TGTGCCAGCAGCCTCTCGGCGGTTGTCACCGGGGAGCTGTTTTTT. Translating gives CASSLSAVVTGELFF. The full variable domain, its missing parts supplied by reference TRBV7-3 and TRBJ2-2, is GAGVSQTPSNKVTEKGKYVELRCDPISGHTALYWYRQSLGQGPEFLIYFQGTGAADDSGLPNDRFFAVRPEGSVSTLKIQRTERGDSAVYLCASSLSAVVTGELFFGEGSRLTVL.

This chain joins TRBV7-8 and TRBJ2-5, with D possibly matching TRBD2 (6 bases). Per germline, CDR1 SGHVS and CDR2 FQNEAQ. With 2 bases removed from V and 5 bases from J, the gap between germline ends came to 9 bases. The CDR3 spans 13 residues. The CDR3 is CASSLYGSETQYF. The CDR3 DNA sequence: TGTGCCAGCAGCTTATACGGGAGTGAGACCCAGTACTTC.

This clonotype was detected ten times or more. The gene calls are TRBV2 and TRBJ2-7; D may be TRBD1 (6 bases). This CDR3 contains 12 residues. V shed 7 bases and J shed 0 bases, with 7 bases lying between them. Germline loops: CDR1 SNHLY, CDR2 FYNNEI. CDR3 DNA: TGTGCCAGCAAGGACAGCTCCTACGAGCAGTACTTC. This sequence encodes CASKDSSYEQYF.